The 30 T cell receptor beta chains reported below all come from one sample, sequenced in a study of human T cells and chemical hapten exposure. TCRdb called the RACE reads again in MiXCR, with one record for every CDR3 protein. The table records around 150,000 distinct CDR3 sequences, more than 14% of them present only once. Time point noted: patch test 1, 2 weeks after DPC sensitization. Treatment defined: therapeutic diphenylcyclopropenone sensitization with weekly scalp DPC. The specimen was whole blood, collected in connection with sensitization to the hapten diphenylcyclopropenone (DPC). These receptors were collected from a woman aged 25 to 45 with alopecia areata. Some clones in this sample may be carry-over from other donors' samples.

This clonotype was seen more than once but under ten times. The chain recombines TRBV29-1 with TRBJ2-7; 8 nucleotides agree with TRBD1. With V trimmed by 6 bases and J by 6 bases, 10 bases remained unmatched. This CDR3 is 13 amino acids long. CDR1 and CDR2 from the germline V gene are SQVTM and ANQGSEA. The CDR3 is CSVKGQGGGEQYF. The DNA for the CDR3 is TGCAGCGTCAAAGGACAGGGAGGAGGCGAGCAGTACTTC.

This clonotype appeared a single time. The chain links TRBV7-9 to TRBJ1-1, with D uncertain. Germline V gene data show CDR1 as SEHNR and CDR2 as FQNEAQ (reference sequence). Between the trimmed V and J ends, which lost 5 bases and 2 bases, there was a span of 15 bases. This CDR3 region has 15 residues. This chain's CDR3 is CASSTPLGLNTEAFF. The CDR3 DNA is TGTGCCAGCAGCACTCCCTTAGGTCTTAACACTGAAGCTTTCTTT.

In this sample, this clonotype turned up a few times. This chain joins TRBV6-1 and TRBJ2-1; 9 bases map to TRBD2. The CDR3 consists of 15 residues. The V and J ends lost 2 bases and 15 bases, in that order; junction bases with no gene match: 14. Germline assignment: CDR1 MNHNS and CDR2 SASEGT. CDR3: CASSEFLAGPSVGFF. As DNA, the CDR3 is TGTGCCAGCAGTGAATTCCTAGCGGGACCTTCCGTGGGGTTCTTC.

This clonotype was observed a handful of times. The rearrangement uses TRBV18 and TRBJ1-5; D is undetermined. V was cut by 2 bases and J by 0 bases, with 8 bases left in between. Germline V gene data show CDR1 as KGHSH and CDR2 as LQKENI. CDR3 size: 15 residues. The CDR3 loop reads CASSPTPNSNQPQHF. CDR3 in DNA: TGTGCCAGCTCACCAACCCCAAATAGCAATCAGCCCCAGCATTTT.

The V and J genes are TRBV9 and TRBJ2-2; D is undetermined. V shed 2 bases and J shed 4 bases, with 12 bases lying between them. Per germline, CDR1 SGDLS and CDR2 YYNGEE. This CDR3 region has 15 residues. The CDR3 region has the DNA TGTGCCAGCAGCGTCCAGTGGGCCTCCACCGGGGAGCTGTTTTTT. It encodes CASSVQWASTGELFF.

V gene TRBV6-5 combines with J gene TRBJ2-7; D unclear. V lost 10 bases, J lost 6 bases, and 13 bases lay in between. Germline V lookup: CDR1 MNHEY, CDR2 SVGAGI. The CDR3 runs 11 residues. The CDR3 nucleotides read TGTGCCACCTCCCAGGCACGCGAGCAGTACTTC. It specifies CATSQAREQYF.

This clonotype was found a few times. The rearrangement links TRBV9 to TRBJ1-1, with a tentative D call TRBD1 (5 bases). The V and J ends lost 4 bases and 5 bases respectively, with 27 bases between them. This CDR3 region has 18 residues. Per germline, CDR1 SGDLS and CDR2 YYNGEE. The CDR3 DNA reads as TGTGCCAGCAGCCCCCACGATTTATTCCGGGACCTCGGGACTGAAGCTTTCTTT. This translates into CASSPHDLFRDLGTEAFF.

This clonotype has more than one count but fewer than ten. V is TRBV5-5 and J is TRBJ1-5, with D perhaps matching TRBD1 (5 bases). The germline V gene encodes CDR1 SGHKS and CDR2 YYEKEE (reference sequence). Trimming left V 4 bases short and J 9 bases short, with 26 bases between. This CDR3 has 17 amino acids. CDR3 DNA: TGTGCCAGCAGCCGAACCGGCCCCAGTCAGGGCATGGGGCCCCAGCATTTT. Amino acid sequence: CASSRTGPSQGMGPQHF.

The chain uses TRBV20-1 and TRBJ2-1; no definite D call. Germline-derived CDR1 and CDR2 are DFQATT and SNEGSKA (reference sequence). The CDR3 spans 15 residues. The V end lost 1 base, the J end lost 9 bases, and 19 bases lay between the germline ends. The CDR3 DNA reads TGCAGTGCTAGAGTCATAGTGGACCGTTCCGGTGAGCAGTTCTTC. Translated, it gives CSARVIVDRSGEQFF.

The V gene is TRBV28, the J gene TRBJ2-1; D might be TRBD1 or TRBD2, each matching 5 bases. Germline V lookup: CDR1 MDHEN, CDR2 SYDVKM. The V end lost 8 bases, the J end lost 1 base, and 18 bases lay between the germline ends. The CDR3 has 16 residues. The CDR3 sequence is CASFGPFGASYNEQFF. CDR3 DNA sequence: TGTGCCAGCTTCGGGCCGTTCGGGGCGTCCTACAATGAGCAGTTCTTC.

This clonotype occurred many times. The genes are TRBV20-1 and TRBJ2-7; 7 nucleotides agree with TRBD2. J lost 2 bases, V lost 6 bases, and 7 bases had no gene match. Germline V gene sequence: CDR1 DFQATT, CDR2 SNEGSKA (reference sequence). The CDR3 is made up of 13 amino acids. Here the CDR3 DNA reads TGCAGTGCCCAGGGCGGGAGTGCCTACGAGCAGTACTTC. Protein sequence: CSAQGGSAYEQYF.

This clonotype was found a few times. The V call is TRBV29-1, the J call TRBJ2-1, with 7 bases lining up with TRBD1. With 7 bases clipped from V and 4 bases from J, the junction kept 10 bases outside the gene matches. The V gene's germline CDR1 is SQVTM and CDR2 ANQGSEA. The CDR3 covers 14 residues. The CDR3 sequence is CSALSGGVYNEQFF. The CDR3 coding sequence is TGCAGCGCCTTGTCAGGGGGAGTATACAATGAGCAGTTCTTC.

CDR3 in amino acids: CASSVGTASSYEQYF. The DNA of the CDR3 is TGTGCCAGCAGCGTAGGGACCGCGAGCTCCTACGAGCAGTACTTC. This rearrangement joins TRBV9 to TRBJ2-7, with D unclear. The CDR3 totals 15 residues. V dropped 0 bases and J dropped 0 bases, with 10 bases sitting between them. CDR1 and CDR2 (germline): SGDLS, YYNGEE.

Ten or more counts support this clonotype. This rearrangement joins TRBV20-1 to TRBJ1-2, with 7 positions matching TRBD1. The V gene's germline CDR1 is DFQATT and CDR2 SNEGSKA (reference sequence). The CDR3 sequence is 15 residues long. The V and J ends lost 3 bases and 4 bases, in that order; junction bases with no gene match: 11. CDR3 sequence (DNA): TGCAGTGCTAGGGGGTCGACAGGGTTTGGCTATGGCTACACCTTC. Translating it yields CSARGSTGFGYGYTF.

There are a few counts of this clonotype. CDR3 coding DNA: TGCGCCAGCAGCCAAAGAGCGGGAGGGCGAGAGCAGTACTTC. This encodes CASSQRAGGREQYF. The J gene is TRBJ2-7, the V gene TRBV4-3; 10 bases align to TRBD2. V shed 2 bases and J 7 bases; nucleotides not matched to a gene: 5. Germline assignment: CDR1 LGHNA and CDR2 YSLEER. CDR3 length equals 14 residues.

There are a few counts of this clonotype. V gene TRBV7-6 combines with J gene TRBJ2-2; D is undetermined. Germline values: CDR1 SGHVS, CDR2 FNYEAQ. V shed 5 bases and J shed 0 bases, with 13 bases lying between them. The CDR3 has 16 amino acids. CDR3 residues: CASSLNFSPNTGELFF. In nucleotides, the CDR3 is TGTGCCAGCAGCCTAAACTTCTCGCCGAACACCGGGGAGCTGTTTTTT.

This clonotype has ten or more counts. The chain is built from TRBV28 and TRBJ1-2, with a possible D match to TRBD1 (5 bases). Germline V gene lookup returns CDR1 MDHEN and CDR2 SYDVKM. The V end lost 6 bases, the J end lost 4 bases, and 12 bases lay between the germline ends. The CDR3 is 13 residues long. The CDR3 DNA reads as TGTGCCAGCAGGCGGCAGGGCTCCTATGGCTACACCTTC. Its translation is CASRRQGSYGYTF.

The chain recombines TRBV29-1 with TRBJ1-6; D is undetermined. The CDR3 loop spans 12 amino acids. Deletions cut 4 bases from V and 10 bases from J, with 11 bases between. The V gene's germline CDR1 is SQVTM and CDR2 ANQGSEA. The chain's CDR3 is CSVVEETSPLHF. CDR3 DNA: TGCAGCGTTGTGGAAGAGACGTCACCCCTCCACTTT. Full variable domain (missing parts from reference TRBV29-1 and TRBJ1-6): SAVISQKPSRDICQRGTSLTIQCQVDSQVTMMFWYRQQPGQSLTLIATANQGSEATYESGFVIDKFPISRPNLTFSTLTVSNMSPEDSSIYLCSVVEETSPLHFGNGTRLTVT.

J is TRBJ2-1 and V is TRBV9; D perhaps matches TRBD2 (6 bases). The CDR3 runs 13 residues. The germline gives CDR1 SGDLS, CDR2 YYNGEE. V was shortened by 0 bases and J by 6 bases, with 7 bases between the two germline ends. This CDR3 reads CASSVGGTNEQFF. CDR3 DNA sequence: TGTGCCAGCAGCGTAGGCGGGACCAATGAGCAGTTCTTC.

This clonotype was observed many times. The rearrangement uses TRBV28 and TRBJ2-6; no clear D gene. CDR3 length: 16 amino acids. Trimming left V 7 bases short and J 4 bases short, with 17 bases between. From germline, CDR1 is MDHEN and CDR2 SYDVKM. In nucleotides, the CDR3 is TGTGCCAGCACCTCTGCTGGGGAAACGGGGGCCAACGTCCTGACTTTC. This gives the protein CASTSAGETGANVLTF.

V is TRBV28 and J is TRBJ1-5, with D unresolved. V was cut by 6 bases and J by 6 bases, with 15 bases left in between. The CDR3 loop spans 14 amino acids. Germline V gene lookup returns CDR1 MDHEN and CDR2 SYDVKM. CDR3 coding DNA: TGTGCCAGCAGCCAACGGGCGGGCAGTCAGCCCCAGCATTTT. This translates into CASSQRAGSQPQHF.

The chain joins TRBV7-3 to TRBJ2-2; 12 positions agree with TRBD2. From germline, CDR1 is SGHTA and CDR2 FQGTGA. J lost 8 bases, V lost 6 bases, and 4 bases had no gene match. The length of the CDR3 is 14 residues. For the CDR3, the DNA is TGTGCCAGCAGTCGACTAGCGGGAGTGGGGGAGCTGTTTTTT. It codes for CASSRLAGVGELFF.

The chain has TRBV18 and TRBJ2-7; D remains unclear. Germline V gives CDR1 KGHSH, CDR2 LQKENI. The CDR3 loop spans 12 amino acids. Trimming removed 5 bases at V and 0 bases at J, with 5 bases between. Here the CDR3 reads CASSASSYEQYV. In nucleotides, the CDR3 is TGTGCCAGCTCAGCAAGCTCCTACGAGCAGTACGTC.

This clonotype was seen a few times. The CDR3 DNA sequence: TGTGCCAGCAGCCTCCAGGGGTTTCACAATGAGCAGTTCTTC. Its translation: CASSLQGFHNEQFF. The chain recombines TRBV11-2 with TRBJ2-1; possible D gene TRBD1, 6 bases. Between the trimmed V and J ends, which lost 5 bases and 5 bases, there was a span of 13 bases. The CDR3 runs to 14 residues. The germline CDR1 and CDR2 sequences are SGHAT and FQNNGV. Full variable domain (missing parts from reference TRBV11-2 and TRBJ2-1): EAGVAQSPRYKIIEKRQSVAFWCNPISGHATLYWYQQILGQGPKLLIQFQNNGVVDDSQLPKDRFSAERLKGVDSTLKIQPAKLEDSAVYLCASSLQGFHNEQFFGPGTRLTVL.

This clonotype was detected only a few times. The chain recombines TRBV20-1 with TRBJ2-1; D remains unclear. Germline CDR1 is DFQATT and CDR2 is SNEGSKA (reference sequence). The CDR3 loop spans 10 amino acids. V lost 2 bases, J lost 8 bases, and 4 bases lay in between. The CDR3 reads CSARRHEQFF. The CDR3 DNA sequence: TGCAGTGCTAGAAGACATGAGCAGTTCTTC.

This clonotype was observed a few times. The rearrangement joins TRBV6-1 to TRBJ2-4; D may be TRBD1 or TRBD2 (5 bases each). CDR1 MNHNS and CDR2 SASEGT come from the germline V gene. Trimming left V 7 bases short and J 0 bases short, with 7 bases between. The CDR3 sequence is 13 residues long. The CDR3 is CASMGTAKNIQYF. CDR3 DNA: TGTGCCAGCATGGGGACAGCCAAAAACATTCAGTACTTC.

V usage is TRBV5-1 and J usage is TRBJ2-3, with D perhaps given as TRBD1 or TRBD2 (5 bases each). V lost 1 base, J lost 2 bases, and 11 bases lay in between. This CDR3 has 15 amino acids. Germline V lookup: CDR1 SGHRS, CDR2 YFSETQ. CDR3 bases: TGCGCCAGCAGCTTGTTGGGGGAGTTCACAGATACGCAGTATTTT. Its translation is CASSLLGEFTDTQYF.

This chain uses TRBV27 with TRBJ2-1; perhaps TRBD2 as D (6 bases). CDR3 size: 14 residues. V gave up 2 bases and J gave up 6 bases, with 11 bases separating them. CDR1 MNHEY and CDR2 SMNVEV come from the germline V gene (reference sequence). The CDR3 spells CASSLPGTGNEQFF. The DNA for the CDR3 is TGTGCCAGCAGTTTACCTGGGACTGGCAATGAGCAGTTCTTC.

This clonotype was counted only a few times. The gene calls are TRBV28 and TRBJ1-1; perhaps TRBD1 as D (6 bases). Germline values: CDR1 MDHEN, CDR2 SYDVKM. V lost 5 bases and J 1 base, leaving 14 bases between the germline ends. This CDR3 is 15 amino acids long. The CDR3 reads CASSPGWGPNTEAFF. Written as DNA, the CDR3 is TGTGCCAGCAGTCCCGGATGGGGGCCGAACACTGAAGCTTTCTTT.

This clonotype occurred many times. The chain couples TRBV23-1 to TRBJ2-3; D gene ambiguous. TRBV23-1 is flagged as an ORF with uncertain function. V was pared by 6 bases and J by 0 bases, with 7 bases between. The CDR3 length is 13 residues. CDR3 loop: CASRAWSTDTQYF. The CDR3 nucleotides are TGCGCCAGCAGAGCTTGGAGCACAGATACGCAGTATTTT.